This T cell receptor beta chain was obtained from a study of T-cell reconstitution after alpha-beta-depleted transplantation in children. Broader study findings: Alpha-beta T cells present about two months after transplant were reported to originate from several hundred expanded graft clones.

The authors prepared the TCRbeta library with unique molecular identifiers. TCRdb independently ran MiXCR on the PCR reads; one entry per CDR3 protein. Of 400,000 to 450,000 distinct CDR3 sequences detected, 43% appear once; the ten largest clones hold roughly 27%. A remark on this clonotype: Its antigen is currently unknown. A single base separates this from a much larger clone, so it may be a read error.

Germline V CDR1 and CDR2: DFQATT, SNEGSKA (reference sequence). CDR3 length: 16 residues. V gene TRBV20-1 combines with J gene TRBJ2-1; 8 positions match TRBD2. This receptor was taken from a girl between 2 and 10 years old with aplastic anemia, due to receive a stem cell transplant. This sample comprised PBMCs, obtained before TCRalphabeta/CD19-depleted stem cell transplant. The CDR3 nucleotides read TGCCGTGCTATAAGAAAGGGGCGGGAGGACTACAATGAGCAGTTCTTC. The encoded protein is CRAIRKGREDYNEQFF.